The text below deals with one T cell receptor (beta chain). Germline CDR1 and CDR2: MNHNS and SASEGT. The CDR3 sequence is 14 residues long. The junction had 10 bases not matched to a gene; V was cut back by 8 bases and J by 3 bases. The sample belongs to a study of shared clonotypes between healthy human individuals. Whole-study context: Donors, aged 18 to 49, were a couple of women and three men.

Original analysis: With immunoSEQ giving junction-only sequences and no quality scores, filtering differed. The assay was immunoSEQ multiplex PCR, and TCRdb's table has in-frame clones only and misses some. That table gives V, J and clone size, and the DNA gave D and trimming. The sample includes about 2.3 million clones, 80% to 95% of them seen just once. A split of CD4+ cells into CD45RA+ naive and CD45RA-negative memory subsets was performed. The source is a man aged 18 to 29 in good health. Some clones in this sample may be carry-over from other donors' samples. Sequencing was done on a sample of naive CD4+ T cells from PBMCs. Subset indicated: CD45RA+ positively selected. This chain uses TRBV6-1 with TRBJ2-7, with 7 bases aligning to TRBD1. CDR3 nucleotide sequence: TGTGCCAGCGTCCCCGGGACAGTACTCTACGAGCAGTACTTC. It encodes CASVPGTVLYEQYF.